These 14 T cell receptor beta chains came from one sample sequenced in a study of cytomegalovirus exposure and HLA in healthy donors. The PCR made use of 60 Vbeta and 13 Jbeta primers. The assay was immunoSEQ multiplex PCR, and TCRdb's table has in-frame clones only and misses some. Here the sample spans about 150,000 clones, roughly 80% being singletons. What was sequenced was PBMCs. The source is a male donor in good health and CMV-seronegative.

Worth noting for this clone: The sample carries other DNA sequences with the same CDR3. This CDR3 is CASSSRGQTGELFF. CDR3 nucleotide sequence: TGCGCCAGCAGCTCCCGGGGACAAACCGGGGAGCTGTTTTTT. The chain joins TRBV5-1 to TRBJ2-2; perhaps TRBD1 as D (6 bases). Trimming cost V 3 bases and J 5 bases, with 11 bases left between them. The germline gives CDR1 SGHRS, CDR2 YFSETQ. CDR3 length: 14 amino acids.

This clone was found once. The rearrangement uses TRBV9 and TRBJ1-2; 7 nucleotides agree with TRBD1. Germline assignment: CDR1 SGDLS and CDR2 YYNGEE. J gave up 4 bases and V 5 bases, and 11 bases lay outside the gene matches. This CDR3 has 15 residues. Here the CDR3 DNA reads TGTGCCAGCAGTTCCCTGACAGGGTTCGGCTATGGCTACACCTTC. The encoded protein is CASSSLTGFGYGYTF. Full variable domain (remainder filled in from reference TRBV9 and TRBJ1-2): DSGVTQTPKHLITATGQRVTLRCSPRSGDLSVYWYQQSLDQGLQFLIQYYNGEERAKGNILERFSAQQFPDLHSELNLSSLELGDSALYFCASSSLTGFGYGYTFGSGTRLTVV.

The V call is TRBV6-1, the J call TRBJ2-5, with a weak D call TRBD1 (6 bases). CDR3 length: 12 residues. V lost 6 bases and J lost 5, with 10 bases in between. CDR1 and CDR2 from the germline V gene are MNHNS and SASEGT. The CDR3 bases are TGTGCCAGCAGCTACAGGGTTGAGACCCAGTACTTC. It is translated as CASSYRVETQYF.

The CDR3 protein is CASSLGPGGQETQYF. As DNA, the CDR3 is TGTGCCAGCAGCTTAGGTCCAGGGGGCCAAGAGACCCAGTACTTC. This chain uses TRBV7-3 with TRBJ2-5; 7 bases align to TRBD1. V lost 2 bases, J lost 1 base, and 4 bases stayed unmatched. The CDR3 totals 15 residues. Per germline, CDR1 SGHTA and CDR2 FQGTGA.

The CDR3 reads CASSALAGEQFF. CDR3 sequence (DNA): TGTGCCAGTAGTGCCCTAGCGGGAGAGCAGTTCTTC. The chain recombines TRBV19 with TRBJ2-1; 9 bases line up with TRBD2. J was trimmed by 10 bases and V by 5 bases; bases with no gene match: 3. The CDR3 contains 12 residues. Germline CDR1 is LNHDA and CDR2 is SQIVND (reference sequence). The full variable domain, in which reference TRBV19 and TRBJ2-1 provide the parts outside the CDR3, is DGGITQSPKYLFRKEGQNVTLSCEQNLNHDAMYWYRQDPGQGLRLIYYSQIVNDFQKGDIAEGYSVSREKKESFPLTVTSAQKNPTAFYLCASSALAGEQFFGPGTRLTVL.

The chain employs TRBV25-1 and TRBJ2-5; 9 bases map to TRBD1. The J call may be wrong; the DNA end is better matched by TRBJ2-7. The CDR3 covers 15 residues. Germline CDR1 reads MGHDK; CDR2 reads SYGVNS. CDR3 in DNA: TGTGCCAGCAGACGGACAGGGGAATCATCCTACGAGCAGTACTTC. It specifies CASRRTGESSYEQYF.

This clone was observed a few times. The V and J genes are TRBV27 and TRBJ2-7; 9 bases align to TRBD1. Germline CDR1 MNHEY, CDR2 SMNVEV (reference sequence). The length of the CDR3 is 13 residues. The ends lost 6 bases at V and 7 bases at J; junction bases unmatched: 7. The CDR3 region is CASRGQGGGEQYF. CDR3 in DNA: TGTGCCAGCAGGGGACAGGGCGGGGGAGAGCAGTACTTC.

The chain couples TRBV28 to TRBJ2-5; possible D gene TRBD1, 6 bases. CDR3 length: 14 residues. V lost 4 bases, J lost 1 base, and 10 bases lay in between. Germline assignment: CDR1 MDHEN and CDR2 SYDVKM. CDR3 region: CASSYQGFQETQYF. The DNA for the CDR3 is TGTGCCAGCAGTTACCAGGGGTTCCAAGAGACCCAGTACTTC.

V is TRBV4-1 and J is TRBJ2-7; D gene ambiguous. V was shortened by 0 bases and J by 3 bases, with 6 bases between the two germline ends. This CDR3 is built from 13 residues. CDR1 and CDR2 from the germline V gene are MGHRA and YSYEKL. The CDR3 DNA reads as TGCGCCAGCAGCCAAGATTTCCGCTACGAGCAGTACTTC. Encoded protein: CASSQDFRYEQYF.

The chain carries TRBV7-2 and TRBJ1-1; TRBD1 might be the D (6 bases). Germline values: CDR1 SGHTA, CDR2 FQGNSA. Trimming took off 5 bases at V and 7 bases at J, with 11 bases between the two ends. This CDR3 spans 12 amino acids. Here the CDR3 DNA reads TGTGCCAGCAGCCCACAGGGCTTTGAAGCTTTCTTT. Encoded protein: CASSPQGFEAFF. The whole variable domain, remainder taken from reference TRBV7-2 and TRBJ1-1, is GAGVSQSPSNKVTEKGKDVELRCDPISGHTALYWYRQSLGQGLEFLIYFQGNSAPDKSGLPSDRFSAERTGGSVSTLTIQRTQQEDSAVYLCASSPQGFEAFFGQGTRLTVV.

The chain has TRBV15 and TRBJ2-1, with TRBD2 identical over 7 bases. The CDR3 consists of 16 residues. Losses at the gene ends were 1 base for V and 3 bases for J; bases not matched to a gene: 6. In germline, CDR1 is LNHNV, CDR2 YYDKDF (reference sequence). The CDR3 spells CATSRGSSGNYNEQFF. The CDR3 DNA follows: TGTGCCACCAGCAGAGGGTCTAGCGGTAACTACAATGAGCAGTTCTTC.

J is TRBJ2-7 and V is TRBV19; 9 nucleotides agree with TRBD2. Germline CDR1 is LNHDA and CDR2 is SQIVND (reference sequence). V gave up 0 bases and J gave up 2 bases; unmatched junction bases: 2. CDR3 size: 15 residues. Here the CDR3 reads CASSIELAGTYEQYF. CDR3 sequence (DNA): TGTGCCAGTAGTATAGAGCTAGCGGGAACCTACGAGCAGTACTTC.

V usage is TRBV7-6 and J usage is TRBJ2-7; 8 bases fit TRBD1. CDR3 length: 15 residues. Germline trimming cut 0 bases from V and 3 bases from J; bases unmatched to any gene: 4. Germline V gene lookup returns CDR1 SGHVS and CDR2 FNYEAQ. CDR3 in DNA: TGTGCCAGCAGCTTAGCCCAGGGGGCAGTCTACGAGCAGTACTTC. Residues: CASSLAQGAVYEQYF.

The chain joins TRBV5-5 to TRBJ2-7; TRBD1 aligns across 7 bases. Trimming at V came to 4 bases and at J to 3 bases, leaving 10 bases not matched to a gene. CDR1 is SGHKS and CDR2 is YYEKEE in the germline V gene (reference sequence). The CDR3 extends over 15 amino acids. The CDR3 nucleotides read TGTGCCAGCAGCGCCACTACAGGGGAAGTCTACGAGCAGTACTTC. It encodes CASSATTGEVYEQYF. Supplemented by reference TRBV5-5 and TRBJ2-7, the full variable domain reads DAGVTQSPTHLIKTRGQQVTLRCSPISGHKSVSWYQQVLGQGPQFIFQYYEKEERGRGNFPDRFSARQFPNYSSELNVNALLLGDSALYLCASSATTGEVYEQYFGPGTRLTVT.